What follows are 9 T cell receptor beta chains derived from one specimen sequenced in a study of Ad26.COV2.S vaccination and SARS-CoV-2 variants. Produced via immunoSEQ multiplex PCR; TCRdb's table is partial and in-frame only. The sample has hundreds of thousands of clones, approximately 86% seen once; the top ten hold around 10%. Regarding treatment: over 15 received Ad26.COV2.S at low or high dose, single or two shots; about 5 received placebo; per-sample allocation not given. Material that was analyzed had been drawn on day 63 after the first vaccine or placebo injection. This specimen consisted of peripheral blood, obtained in a trial of Ad26.COV2.S vaccine versus placebo. These receptor sequences come from a person aged 18 to 59 who received the Ad26.COV2.S COVID-19 vaccine or a placebo.

The CDR3, as DNA: TGCGCCAGCAGCCCCTCTCGGAACCTCCCGGAGGGCAATCAGCCCCAGCATTTT. It encodes CASSPSRNLPEGNQPQHF. V gene TRBV4-3 combines with J gene TRBJ1-5, with D unresolved. This CDR3 is 18 amino acids long. Trimming shortened V by 4 bases and J by 2 bases, and 21 bases separated the two germline ends. Germline values: CDR1 LGHNA, CDR2 YSLEER.

CDR3 sequence: CASSLGGTGELFF. In DNA form, the CDR3 reads TGTGCCAGCAGCTTAGGGGGGACCGGGGAGCTGTTTTTT. The V call is TRBV11-2, the J call TRBJ2-2; D tentatively fits TRBD1 or TRBD2 (5 bases each). CDR3 size: 13 residues. CDR1 SGHAT and CDR2 FQNNGV come from the germline V gene. V lost 1 base and J 5 bases, leaving 5 bases between the germline ends.

V is TRBV30 and J is TRBJ1-5; possible D gene TRBD1, 5 bases. The V end was cut by 1 base, the J end by 7 bases, with 14 bases between. The CDR3 is 14 residues long. Germline V gene sequence: CDR1 GTSNPN, CDR2 SVGIG (reference sequence). The CDR3 DNA sequence: TGTGCCTGGAGTGAGGGGACTTCAGGCCAGCCCCAGCATTTT. It specifies CAWSEGTSGQPQHF.

This chain uses TRBV7-2 with TRBJ2-7, with 9 bases aligning to TRBD2. CDR3 length equals 14 residues. J was trimmed by 13 bases and V by 5 bases; bases with no gene match: 15. Looked up from germline, CDR1 is SGHTA and CDR2 is FQGNSA. Here the CDR3 reads CASSQTGHPGLAYF. CDR3 coding DNA: TGTGCCAGCAGCCAGACAGGGCACCCGGGACTAGCTTACTTC.

This chain joins TRBV27 and TRBJ2-7; 15 bases align to TRBD2. Germline CDR1 is MNHEY and CDR2 is SMNVEV (reference sequence). The CDR3 loop spans 16 amino acids. V shed 10 bases, J shed 2 bases, and the junction held 9 bases outside the gene matches. The CDR3 DNA sequence: TGTGCCATCGGCGGGACTAGCGGGGGGCCCACCTACGAGCAGTACTTC. Protein product: CAIGGTSGGPTYEQYF.

Here the CDR3 reads CASSPSLGYEQYF. In DNA form, the CDR3 reads TGTGCCAGCAGCCCCTCCCTCGGCTACGAGCAGTACTTC. The chain employs TRBV7-8 and TRBJ2-7; no reliable D call. CDR3 length: 13 residues. Trimming removed 5 bases from V and 3 bases from J, with 11 bases in between. Germline assignment: CDR1 SGHVS and CDR2 FQNEAQ.

This clone was counted a single time. This chain joins TRBV6-6 and TRBJ1-6; D is unclear. Germline lookup yields CDR1 MNHNY and CDR2 SVGAGI (reference sequence). CDR3 length equals 15 residues. The V and J ends lost 0 bases and 1 base respectively, with 4 bases between them. The CDR3 DNA sequence: TGTGCCAGCAGTTACTCGAATTCCTATAATTCACCCCTCCACTTT. Amino acids: CASSYSNSYNSPLHF.

The chain combines TRBV15 with TRBJ1-5; D remains unclear. Trimming removed 3 bases at V and 3 bases at J, with 15 bases between. Germline loops: CDR1 LNHNV, CDR2 YYDKDF (reference sequence). CDR3 length: 16 amino acids. CDR3 residues: CATSRDTRDNNQPQHF. The CDR3 DNA follows: TGTGCCACCAGCAGGGATACAAGGGATAACAATCAGCCCCAGCATTTT.

Only a few counts were recorded for this clone. The chain uses TRBV5-4 and TRBJ2-7; either TRBD1 or TRBD2 may fit D (5 bases each). Germline V gene data show CDR1 as SGHNT and CDR2 as YYREEE (reference sequence). The V end was cut by 4 bases, the J end by 6 bases, with 23 bases between. This CDR3 spans 16 amino acids. In DNA, the CDR3 is TGTGCCAGCAGCGGGGGTTACCCCCCTCCCGGCGGCGAGCAGTACTTC. Protein sequence: CASSGGYPPPGGEQYF.